This T cell receptor beta chain was obtained from a study of radiotherapy plus CTLA-4 blockade in lung cancer. Study-level information: An objective response was seen in about 18% of patients, and disease control in about 30%. The study's findings and limits: Radiotherapy with ipilimumab was followed by blood expansion of tumor-derived clones.

This clone was observed once. Antigen unknown. Germline loops: CDR1 SGHRS, CDR2 YFSETQ. The CDR3 has 14 amino acids. V was pared by 3 bases and J by 1 base, with 8 bases between. Using immunoSEQ multiplex PCR, the repertoire was profiled, and TCRdb retains in-frame clones only, with some absent. The sample records tens of thousands of clones, around 87% being singletons. Each patient with chemo-refractory metastatic non-small-cell lung cancer was treated with focal radiation plus CTLA-4 blockade using ipilimumab. This sequence originates from a human donor with non-small cell lung cancer that progressed on radiotherapy plus ipilimumab. Sequenced here: peripheral blood, sampled from a patient treated with radiotherapy plus ipilimumab. This chain connects TRBV5-1 to TRBJ2-4; tentatively, D is TRBD2 (5 bases). The CDR3 DNA is TGCGCCAGCAGCTCCGGGAATGCCAAAAACATTCAGTACTTC. It is translated as CASSSGNAKNIQYF.